Following are 27 T cell receptor beta chains from one sample sequenced in a study of cytomegalovirus exposure and HLA in healthy donors. Researchers ran the PCR with 60 Vbeta and 13 Jbeta primers. Only in-frame clones appear in the TCRdb table, and some are missing; sequencing was by immunoSEQ multiplex PCR. Here the sample spans about 150,000 clones, 70% to 80% being singletons. The sample consisted of PBMCs. These receptors all come from a man aged 25 to 40 in good health and CMV-seropositive.

V is TRBV14 and J is TRBJ1-2, with 7 bases that match TRBD1. The CDR3 spans 14 residues. Germline trimming cut 6 bases from V and 8 bases from J; bases unmatched to any gene: 12. In germline, CDR1 is SGHDN, CDR2 FVKESK. Here the CDR3 reads CASSPTHRGGGYTF. The CDR3 DNA follows: TGTGCCAGCAGTCCCACCCACAGGGGTGGAGGCTACACCTTC.

J is TRBJ2-3 and V is TRBV4-1; 7 bases map to TRBD1. This CDR3 is 16 amino acids long. Trimming cost V 2 bases and J 3 bases; bases outside gene matches: 8. Germline CDR1 is MGHRA and CDR2 is YSYEKL. The CDR3 sequence is CASSQPQGDRTDTQYF. CDR3 DNA sequence: TGCGCCAGCAGCCAACCCCAGGGGGACAGAACAGATACGCAGTATTTT.

The genes are TRBV7-9 and TRBJ2-1, with TRBD1 matching over 7 bases. The trim removed 3 bases at V and 1 base at J, leaving 6 bases unmatched. Germline V lookup: CDR1 SEHNR, CDR2 FQNEAQ (reference sequence). This CDR3 is built from 16 residues. The CDR3 bases are TGTGCCAGCAGCTTTACAGAACAGGGGTCCTACAATGAGCAGTTCTTC. Translated, it gives CASSFTEQGSYNEQFF.

The chain uses TRBV14 and TRBJ1-2, with TRBD1 matching over 9 bases. The V gene end was trimmed by 1 base and the J gene end by 4 bases; junction bases not matched to a gene: 4. The CDR3 is 15 residues long. The germline V gene has CDR1 SGHDN and CDR2 FVKESK. The CDR3 sequence is CASSQGGQGFYGYTF. CDR3 nucleotides: TGTGCCAGCAGCCAAGGGGGACAGGGCTTCTATGGCTACACCTTC.

The chain combines TRBV6-1 with TRBJ2-5; 8 bases are a match to TRBD2. The assigned J gene may be wrong: the sequence end matches TRBJ2-7 better. The CDR3 runs 14 residues. Germline CDR1 reads MNHNS; CDR2 reads SASEGT. This chain's CDR3 is CASSDGRSGGEQYF. The CDR3 DNA reads as TGTGCCAGCAGTGACGGACGGAGCGGGGGCGAGCAGTACTTC.

Concerning this clone: The junction departs from germline at one end; a sequencing error may be responsible. The chain couples TRBV6-5 to TRBJ2-5, with 9 bases lining up with TRBD2. CDR1 is MNHEY, CDR2 SVGAGI, per germline. The CDR3 contains 16 residues. CDR3 bases: TGTGCCAGCAGTTACACCTTGGGACTAGCCTCCTACGAGCAGCACTTC. This encodes CASSYTLGLASYEQHF.

This chain connects TRBV30 to TRBJ2-7; the D gene is possibly TRBD1 (6 bases). Germline V CDR1 and CDR2: GTSNPN, SVGIG (reference sequence). The CDR3 is made up of 14 amino acids. Trimming removed 0 bases at V and 5 bases at J, with 14 bases between. The CDR3: CAWSVSGVLDEQYF. CDR3 bases: TGTGCCTGGAGTGTATCAGGGGTCCTGGACGAGCAGTACTTC. Drawing the rest from reference TRBV30 and TRBJ2-7, the complete variable domain is SQTIHQWPATLVQPVGSPLSLECTVEGTSNPNLYWYRQAAGRGLQLLFYSVGIGQISSEVPQNLSASRPQDRQFILSSKKLLLSDSGFYLCAWSVSGVLDEQYFGPGTRLTVT.

This clone was seen a single time. This chain uses TRBV28 with TRBJ1-4; TRBD1 is a possible D gene (5 bases). The V and J ends lost 6 bases and 3 bases respectively, with 14 bases between them. Germline V lookup: CDR1 MDHEN, CDR2 SYDVKM. The CDR3 is 15 amino acids. CDR3 coding DNA: TGTGCCAGCAGCTTGGGGGGGAGCGCTAATGAAAAACTGTTTTTT. It translates to CASSLGGSANEKLFF. Filled out from reference TRBV28 and TRBJ1-4, the complete variable domain reads DVKVTQSSRYLVKRTGEKVFLECVQDMDHENMFWYRQDPGLGLRLIYFSYDVKMKEKGDIPEGYSVSREKKERFSLILESASTNQTSMYLCASSLGGSANEKLFFGSGTQLSVL.

The V gene is TRBV4-1, the J gene TRBJ2-7, with 10 bases aligning to TRBD2. This CDR3 region has 15 residues. V shed 2 bases, J shed 3 bases, and the junction held 4 bases outside the gene matches. Germline CDR1 is MGHRA and CDR2 is YSYEKL. The CDR3 sequence: CASSQTGTSDYEQYF. CDR3 nucleotides: TGCGCCAGCAGCCAAACCGGGACTAGCGACTACGAGCAGTACTTC.

The CDR3 loop reads CASSLGLAGGPEQFF. CDR3 in DNA: TGTGCCAGCAGCTTGGGACTAGCGGGAGGTCCTGAGCAGTTCTTC. The chain recombines TRBV13 with TRBJ2-1; 15 bases fit TRBD2. CDR3 length equals 15 residues. Germline CDR1 and CDR2: PRHDT and FYEKMQ (reference sequence). After removal of 3 bases from V and 9 bases from J, the junction contained 3 bases not matched to a gene.

This sequence joins TRBV7-2 and TRBJ2-3; no firm D call. Germline CDR1 SGHTA, CDR2 FQGNSA. V gave up 0 bases and J gave up 4 bases, with 5 bases separating them. The CDR3 runs 13 residues. CDR3 amino acids: CASSLARADTQYF. The CDR3 DNA reads TGTGCCAGCAGCTTAGCACGAGCAGATACGCAGTATTTT. The variable domain in full, completed from reference TRBV7-2 and TRBJ2-3, reads GAGVSQSPSNKVTEKGKDVELRCDPISGHTALYWYRQSLGQGLEFLIYFQGNSAPDKSGLPSDRFSAERTGGSVSTLTIQRTQQEDSAVYLCASSLARADTQYFGPGTRLTVL.

CDR3 sequence reads: CASSEDRGFTEAFF. In DNA, the CDR3 is TGTGCCAGCAGTGAAGACAGGGGTTTCACTGAAGCTTTCTTT. The chain is built from TRBV6-1 and TRBJ1-1, with TRBD1 identical over 7 bases. The CDR3 extends over 14 amino acids. The junction had 3 bases not matched to a gene; V was cut back by 1 base and J by 4 bases. Looked up from germline, CDR1 is MNHNS and CDR2 is SASEGT.

The chain employs TRBV25-1 and TRBJ2-1, with a possible D match to TRBD2 (5 bases). CDR1 MGHDK and CDR2 SYGVNS come from the germline V gene. V was trimmed by 3 bases and J by 6 bases, leaving 18 bases between them. The CDR3 has 16 residues. This chain's CDR3 is CASSEYAGTRANEQFF. Here the CDR3 DNA reads TGTGCCAGCAGTGAGTATGCGGGTACTCGGGCCAATGAGCAGTTCTTC.

This chain uses TRBV28 with TRBJ1-5; TRBD1 is a possible D gene (6 bases). The ends were cut back, 4 bases at V and 4 bases at J, with 11 bases in the middle. In germline, CDR1 is MDHEN, CDR2 SYDVKM. The CDR3 totals 14 residues. The CDR3 sequence: CASSSDSFNQPQHF. DNA of the CDR3: TGTGCCAGCAGTTCGGACAGTTTTAATCAGCCCCAGCATTTT. Drawing the rest from reference TRBV28 and TRBJ1-5, the complete variable domain is DVKVTQSSRYLVKRTGEKVFLECVQDMDHENMFWYRQDPGLGLRLIYFSYDVKMKEKGDIPEGYSVSREKKERFSLILESASTNQTSMYLCASSSDSFNQPQHFGDGTRLSIL.

The CDR3 loop is CASSLASGENTIYF. In DNA form, the CDR3 reads TGTGCCAGCAGCTTAGCTTCCGGGGAAAACACCATATATTTT. The V call is TRBV7-9, the J call TRBJ1-3; no firm D call. The V gene's germline CDR1 is SEHNR and CDR2 FQNEAQ (reference sequence). This CDR3 has 14 amino acids. The V gene lost 0 bases and the J gene lost 6 bases, with 9 bases spanning the gap. The entire variable domain, with the rest obtained from reference TRBV7-9 and TRBJ1-3, is as follows: DTGVSQNPRHKITKRGQNVTFRCDPISEHNRLYWYRQTLGQGPEFLTYFQNEAQLEKSRLLSDRFSAERPKGSFSTLEIQRTEQGDSAMYLCASSLASGENTIYFGEGSWLTVV.

This clone was seen a handful of times. CDR3 sequence reads: CSAKTWTAGGANVLTF. In nucleotides, the CDR3 is TGCAGCGCAAAGACGTGGACTGCCGGTGGGGCCAACGTCCTGACTTTC. This rearrangement joins TRBV29-1 to TRBJ2-6; tentatively, D is TRBD2 (5 bases). The CDR3 spans 16 residues. V lost 7 bases and J lost 3, with 19 bases in between. Looked up from germline, CDR1 is SQVTM and CDR2 is ANQGSEA.

This chain connects TRBV19 to TRBJ2-2; tentatively, D is TRBD1 (5 bases). Germline V lookup: CDR1 LNHDA, CDR2 SQIVND (reference sequence). Trimming removed 3 bases from V and 6 bases from J, with 14 bases in between. The CDR3 is 15 amino acids. CDR3 protein: CASSILTGSSGELFF. The CDR3 DNA follows: TGTGCCAGTAGTATCTTAACAGGTTCGTCCGGGGAGCTGTTTTTT. The full variable domain, its missing parts supplied by reference TRBV19 and TRBJ2-2, is DGGITQSPKYLFRKEGQNVTLSCEQNLNHDAMYWYRQDPGQGLRLIYYSQIVNDFQKGDIAEGYSVSREKKESFPLTVTSAQKNPTAFYLCASSILTGSSGELFFGEGSRLTVL.

The chain recombines TRBV6-5 with TRBJ2-5; 8 bases are a match to TRBD1. With 6 bases clipped from V and 5 bases from J, the junction kept 11 bases outside the gene matches. The CDR3 spans 15 residues. Germline CDR1 reads MNHEY; CDR2 reads SVGAGI. CDR3 residues: CASRRDGQGRETQYF. The CDR3 coding sequence is TGTGCCAGCAGGCGCGACGGACAGGGTCGGGAGACCCAGTACTTC.

The chain uses TRBV28 and TRBJ1-2; D remains unclear. CDR3 size: 14 residues. Germline V CDR1 and CDR2: MDHEN, SYDVKM. Trimming removed 5 bases from V and 3 bases from J, with 13 bases in between. The CDR3 nucleotides read TGTGCCAGCAGTCCACTTCGGTTTCACTATGGCTACACCTTC. It codes for CASSPLRFHYGYTF.

The chain carries TRBV6-5 and TRBJ2-7; maybe TRBD1 (6 bases). This CDR3 contains 15 residues. Trimming cost V 6 bases and J 0 bases, with 15 bases left between them. In germline, CDR1 is MNHEY, CDR2 SVGAGI. CDR3 region: CASSLTGSSSYEQYF. Here the CDR3 DNA reads TGTGCCAGCAGCCTGACAGGATCGAGCTCCTACGAGCAGTACTTC.

The genes are TRBV7-8 and TRBJ1-5, with a weak D call TRBD1 (5 bases). CDR3 length equals 19 residues. Trimming took off 1 base at V and 0 bases at J, with 19 bases between the two ends. Per the germline V gene, CDR1 is SGHVS and CDR2 is FQNEAQ. As DNA, the CDR3 is TGTGCCAGCAGCTTAGAAGCGGGTTCGGGGCCCCTTAGCAATCAGCCCCAGCATTTT. This encodes CASSLEAGSGPLSNQPQHF.

The V and J genes are TRBV5-1 and TRBJ2-1; 8 bases align to TRBD2. The length of the CDR3 is 14 residues. The germline gives CDR1 SGHRS, CDR2 YFSETQ. The trim removed 0 bases at V and 6 bases at J, leaving 2 bases unmatched. In DNA, the CDR3 is TGCGCCAGCAGCTTGGACCTAGCGGGCAATGAGCAGTTCTTC. It yields the protein CASSLDLAGNEQFF.

Points on this clone: The junction departs from the called germline gene at one end, perhaps through a read error. The rearrangement joins TRBV7-9 to TRBJ2-4, with D hard to call. The germline gives CDR1 SEHNR, CDR2 FQNEAQ (reference sequence). CDR3 size: 18 residues. DNA for the CDR3: TGTTCCAGCAGCTTATTCGATTTCGTGGCCCATGGTCAAAACATTCAGTACTTC. Protein: CSSSLFDFVAHGQNIQYF.

This clone was seen a single time. This chain connects TRBV30 to TRBJ2-7; 14 bases align to TRBD2. Germline loops: CDR1 GTSNPN, CDR2 SVGIG (reference sequence). V lost 0 bases to trimming and J lost 4 bases; unmatched junction nucleotides: 8. The CDR3 extends over 17 amino acids. The CDR3 DNA follows: TGTGCCTGGAGTGTATTCGTGACTAGCGGGAGGGCTTACGAGCAGTACTTC. Its protein is CAWSVFVTSGRAYEQYF.

This clone was picked up one time. This chain uses TRBV27 with TRBJ1-2; 8 positions match TRBD1. V shed 6 bases and J 5 bases; nucleotides not matched to a gene: 11. The CDR3 extends over 15 amino acids. Looked up from germline, CDR1 is MNHEY and CDR2 is SMNVEV (reference sequence). CDR3 amino acids: CASRSGLRGRYGYTF. DNA of the CDR3: TGTGCCAGCAGGTCCGGACTCAGGGGGCGTTATGGCTACACCTTC.

This clone has only a few counts. The V call is TRBV4-2, the J call TRBJ2-7; 7 bases are shared with TRBD1. The germline gives CDR1 LGHNA, CDR2 YNFKEQ. The CDR3 runs to 15 residues. J gave up 6 bases and V 0 bases, and 8 bases lay outside the gene matches. The CDR3 nucleotides are TGTGCCAGCAGCCAAGAGACAGGGAAGGTTGGCGAGCAGTACTTC. It yields the protein CASSQETGKVGEQYF.

This clone was counted once. J is TRBJ2-7 and V is TRBV5-1; D remains unclear. The CDR3 covers 15 residues. Germline V CDR1 and CDR2: SGHRS, YFSETQ. V was pared by 0 bases and J by 0 bases, with 10 bases between. The CDR3 reads CASSLDSTSSYEQYF. In nucleotides, the CDR3 is TGCGCCAGCAGCTTGGACAGTACGAGCTCCTACGAGCAGTACTTC.